This TCR beta chain stems from a study of neoadjuvant anti-PD-1 for oral cavity cancer. These newly diagnosed stage II-IVA oral cavity squamous cell carcinoma patients had no prior systemic or radiation treatment. The method was immunoSEQ multiplex PCR; TCRdb's version includes in-frame clones alone and lacks a portion of them. The sample records about 16,000 clones, approximately 79% being singletons. Germline lookup yields CDR1 SEHNR and CDR2 FQNEAQ (reference sequence). V dropped 5 bases and J dropped 4 bases, with 7 bases sitting between them. The length of the CDR3 is 12 residues. This clonotype was obtained from a person aged 35-79 years with oral cavity squamous cell carcinoma. The rearrangement joins TRBV7-9 to TRBJ2-3; possibly TRBD1 or TRBD2 for D (5 bases each). The sequenced sample was PBMCs, obtained before nivolumab (anti-PD-1) treatment. Here the CDR3 reads CASSGGADTQYF. As DNA, the CDR3 is TGTGCCAGCAGCGGGGGAGCAGATACGCAGTATTTT.